What follows describes a single T cell receptor (beta chain). Its antigen is undetermined. Amplification from RNA transcripts yielded the TCR beta CDR3 regions. Amplification began with first-round RT-PCR using HTBI primers, then second-round multiplex PCR was performed. Each CDR3 protein gets one entry after TCRdb re-called the multiplex PCR reads with MiXCR. The repertoire holds over 150,000 distinct CDR3 sequences, with 30% to 45% as singletons. Orbital computed tomography and thyroid ultrasound, along with TRAb, serum thyroxine and clinical symptoms, underpinned diagnosis. The CDR3 has 14 amino acids. V trimming: 6 bases; J trimming: 6 bases; junction bases outside the gene matches: 7. Germline V gene lookup returns CDR1 MNHNS and CDR2 SASEGT. This sample was included in a study of Graves' ophthalmopathy and Graves' hyperthyroidism. Study-wide results and caveats: Ophthalmopathy cases were distinguished from stable hyperthyroidism by a 13-signature model, reaching around 90% sensitivity and approximately 83% specificity.

Sequenced material: peripheral blood. The J gene is TRBJ1-2, the V gene TRBV6-1; 10 bases agree with TRBD1. This clonotype was obtained from a woman in her forties with Graves' ophthalmopathy. CDR3 amino acids: CASRRDRGFDGYTF. The CDR3 nucleotides read TGTGCCAGCAGGAGGGACAGGGGATTTGATGGCTACACCTTC.